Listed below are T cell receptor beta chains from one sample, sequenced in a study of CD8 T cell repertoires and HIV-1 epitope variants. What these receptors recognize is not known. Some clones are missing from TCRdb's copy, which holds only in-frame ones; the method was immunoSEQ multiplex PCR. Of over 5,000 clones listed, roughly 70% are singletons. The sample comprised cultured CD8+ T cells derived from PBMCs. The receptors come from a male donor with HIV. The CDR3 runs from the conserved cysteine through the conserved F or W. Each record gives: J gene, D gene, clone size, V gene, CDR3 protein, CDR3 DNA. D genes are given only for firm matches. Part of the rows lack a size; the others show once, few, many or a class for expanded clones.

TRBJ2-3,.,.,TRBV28,CASTLRGRRDTQYF,TGTGCCAGCACCCTCAGGGGTAGGCGGGATACGCAGTATTTT
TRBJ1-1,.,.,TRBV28,CASSSTGIGHTEAFF,TGTGCCAGCAGTTCTACAGGGATCGGGCACACTGAAGCTTTCTTT
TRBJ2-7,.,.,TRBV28,CASGGGFIENEQYF,TGTGCCAGCGGAGGGGGCTTCATTGAGAACGAGCAGTACTTC
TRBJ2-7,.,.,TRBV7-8,CASSWDSVYEQYF,TGTGCCAGCAGCTGGGACTCTGTCTACGAGCAGTACTTC
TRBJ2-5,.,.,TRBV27,CASSLIGSQETQYF,TGTGCCAGCAGTTTAATTGGCAGCCAAGAGACCCAGTACTTC
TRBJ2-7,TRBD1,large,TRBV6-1,CASRQGASSYEQYF,TGTGCCAGCAGACAGGGGGCTTCCTCCTACGAGCAGTACTTC
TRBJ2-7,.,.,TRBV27,CATGHLDSYEQYF,TGTGCCACCGGTCACTTGGATTCCTACGAGCAGTACTTC
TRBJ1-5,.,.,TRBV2,CASSEVGAGGAQPQHF,TGTGCCAGCAGTGAAGTGGGGGCGGGGGGGGCTCAGCCCCAGCATTTT
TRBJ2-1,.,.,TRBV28,CASSLSNRAYNEQFF,TGTGCCAGCAGTTTAAGTAACAGGGCCTACAATGAGCAGTTCTTC
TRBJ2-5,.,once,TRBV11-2,CASSLAGYGETQYF,TGTGCCAGCAGCTTAGCAGGGTACGGGGAGACCCAGTACTTC
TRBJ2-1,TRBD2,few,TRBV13,CASSLGYSGGREQFF,TGTGCCAGCAGCTTAGGGTATAGCGGGGGGAGGGAGCAGTTCTTC
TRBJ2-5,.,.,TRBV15,CATSRDLQGREETQYF,TGTGCCACCAGCAGAGATCTACAGGGGAGGGAAGAGACCCAGTACTTC
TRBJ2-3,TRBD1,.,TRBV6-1,CASSAFDRADQGPFTDTQYF,TGTGCCAGCAGTGCCTTCGACAGGGCCGACCAGGGGCCTTTCACAGATACGCAGTATTTT
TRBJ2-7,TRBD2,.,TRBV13,CASSTTSGSGSFPYEQYF,TGTGCCAGCAGCACGACTAGCGGGAGTGGTAGCTTCCCCTACGAGCAGTACTTC
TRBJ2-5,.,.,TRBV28,CASSFRETQYF,TGTGCCAGCAGTTTTCGAGAGACCCAGTACTTC
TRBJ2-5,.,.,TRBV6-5,CASSYGGLGTQYF,TGTGCCAGCAGTTACGGGGGATTAGGGACCCAGTACTTC
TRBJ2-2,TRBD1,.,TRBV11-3,CASSADRGNTGELFF,TGTGCCAGCAGCGCAGACAGGGGGAACACCGGGGAGCTGTTTTTT
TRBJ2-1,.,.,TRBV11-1,CASSAYYNEQFF,TGTGCCAGCAGTGCCTATTACAATGAGCAGTTCTTC
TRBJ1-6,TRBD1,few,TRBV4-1,CASSQLGQGNSPLHF,TGCGCCAGCAGCCAACTAGGACAGGGGAATTCACCCCTCCACTTT
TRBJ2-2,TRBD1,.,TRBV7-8,CASSPTGATGELFF,TGTGCCAGCAGCCCGACAGGGGCCACCGGGGAGCTGTTTTTT
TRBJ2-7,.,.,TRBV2,CASTASTYEQYF,TGTGCCAGCACGGCCAGCACCTACGAGCAGTACTTC
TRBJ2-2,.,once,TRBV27,CASSYDGSELFF,TGTGCCAGCAGTTACGATGGAAGTGAGCTGTTTTTT
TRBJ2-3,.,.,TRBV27,CASSRTDTQYF,TGTGCCAGCAGCCGCACAGATACGCAGTATTTT